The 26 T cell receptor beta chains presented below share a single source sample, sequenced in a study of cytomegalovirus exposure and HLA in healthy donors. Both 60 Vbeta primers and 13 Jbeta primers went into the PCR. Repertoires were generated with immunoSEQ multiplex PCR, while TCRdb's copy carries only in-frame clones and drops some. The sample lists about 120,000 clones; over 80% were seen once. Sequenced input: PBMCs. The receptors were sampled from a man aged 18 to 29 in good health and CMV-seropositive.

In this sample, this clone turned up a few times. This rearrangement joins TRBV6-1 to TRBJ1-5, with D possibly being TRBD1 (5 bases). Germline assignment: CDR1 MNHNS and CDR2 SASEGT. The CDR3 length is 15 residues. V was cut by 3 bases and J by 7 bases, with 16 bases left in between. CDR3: CASSEAFQGVQPQHF. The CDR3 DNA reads TGTGCCAGCAGTGAGGCCTTCCAGGGTGTCCAGCCCCAGCATTTT.

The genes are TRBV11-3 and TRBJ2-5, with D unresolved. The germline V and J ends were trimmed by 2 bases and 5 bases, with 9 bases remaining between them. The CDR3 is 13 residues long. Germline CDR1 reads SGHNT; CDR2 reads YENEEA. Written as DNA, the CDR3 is TGTGCCAGCAGCTTAAACGGTTTGGAGACCCAGTACTTC. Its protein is CASSLNGLETQYF.

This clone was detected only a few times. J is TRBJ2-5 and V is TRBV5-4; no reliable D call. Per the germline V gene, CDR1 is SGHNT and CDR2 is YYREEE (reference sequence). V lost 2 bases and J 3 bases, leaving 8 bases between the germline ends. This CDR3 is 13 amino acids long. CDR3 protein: CASSFSTEETQYF. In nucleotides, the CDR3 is TGTGCCAGCAGCTTTAGCACTGAAGAGACCCAGTACTTC. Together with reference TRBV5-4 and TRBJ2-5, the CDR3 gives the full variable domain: ETGVTQSPTHLIKTRGQQVTLRCSSQSGHNTVSWYQQALGQGPQFIFQYYREEENGRGNFPPRFSGLQFPNYSSELNVNALELDDSALYLCASSFSTEETQYFGPGTRLLVL.

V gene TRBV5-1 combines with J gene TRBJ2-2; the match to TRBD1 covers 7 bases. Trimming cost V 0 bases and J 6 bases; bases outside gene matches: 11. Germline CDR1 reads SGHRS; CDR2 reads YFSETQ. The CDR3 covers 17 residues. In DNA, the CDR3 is TGCGCCAGCAGCTTGGGACAGGGCGCGCGGATCTCCGGGGAGCTGTTTTTT. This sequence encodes CASSLGQGARISGELFF.

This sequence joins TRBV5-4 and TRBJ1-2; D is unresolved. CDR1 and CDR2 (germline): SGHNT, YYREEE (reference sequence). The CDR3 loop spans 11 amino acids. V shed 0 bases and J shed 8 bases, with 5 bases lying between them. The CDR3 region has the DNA TGTGCCAGCAGCTTGGCCGCGGGCTACACCTTC. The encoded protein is CASSLAAGYTF.

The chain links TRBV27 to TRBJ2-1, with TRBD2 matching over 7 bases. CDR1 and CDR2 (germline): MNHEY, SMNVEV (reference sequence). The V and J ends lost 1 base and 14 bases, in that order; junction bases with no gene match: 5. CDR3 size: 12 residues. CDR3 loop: CASSLWEGCKFF. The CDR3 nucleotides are TGTGCCAGCAGTTTATGGGAGGGGTGCAAGTTCTTC.

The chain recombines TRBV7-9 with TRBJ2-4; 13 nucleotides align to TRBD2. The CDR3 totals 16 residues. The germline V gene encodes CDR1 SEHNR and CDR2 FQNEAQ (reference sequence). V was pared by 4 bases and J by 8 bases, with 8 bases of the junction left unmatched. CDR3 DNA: TGTGCCAGCAGCTCTACTAGCGGGGGGGCCGTGGACATTCAGTACTTC. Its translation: CASSSTSGGAVDIQYF.

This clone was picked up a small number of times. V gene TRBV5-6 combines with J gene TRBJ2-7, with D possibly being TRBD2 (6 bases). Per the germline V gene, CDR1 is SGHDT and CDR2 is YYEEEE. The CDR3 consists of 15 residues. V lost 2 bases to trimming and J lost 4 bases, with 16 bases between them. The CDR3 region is CASSFPSAGRYEQYF. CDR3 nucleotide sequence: TGTGCCAGCAGCTTCCCGTCGGCAGGGAGGTACGAGCAGTACTTC.

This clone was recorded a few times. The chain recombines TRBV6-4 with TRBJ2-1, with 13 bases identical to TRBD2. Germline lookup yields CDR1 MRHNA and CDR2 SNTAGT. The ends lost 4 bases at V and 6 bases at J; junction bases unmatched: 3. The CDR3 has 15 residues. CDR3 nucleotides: TGTGCCAGCAGTGTCGGGACTAGCGGGGCCAATGAGCAGTTCTTC. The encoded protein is CASSVGTSGANEQFF.

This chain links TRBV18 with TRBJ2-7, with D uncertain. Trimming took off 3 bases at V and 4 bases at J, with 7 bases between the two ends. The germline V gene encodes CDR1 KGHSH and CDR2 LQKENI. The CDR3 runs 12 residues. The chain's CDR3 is CASSPEPYEQYF. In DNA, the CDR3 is TGTGCCAGCTCACCGGAGCCTTACGAGCAGTACTTC.

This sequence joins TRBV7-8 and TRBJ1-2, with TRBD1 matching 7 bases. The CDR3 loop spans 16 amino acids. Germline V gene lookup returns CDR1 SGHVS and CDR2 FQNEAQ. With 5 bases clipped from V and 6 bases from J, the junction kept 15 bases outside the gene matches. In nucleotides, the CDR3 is TGTGCCAGCAGCCCTCCAGCCCCCCGGGACAGCAATGGCTACACCTTC. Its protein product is CASSPPAPRDSNGYTF.

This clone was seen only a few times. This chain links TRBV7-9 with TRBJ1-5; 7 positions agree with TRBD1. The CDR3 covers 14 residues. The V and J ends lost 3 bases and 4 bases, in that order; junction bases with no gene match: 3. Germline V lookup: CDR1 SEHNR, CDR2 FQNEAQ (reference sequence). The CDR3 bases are TGTGCCAGCAGCTTGACAGGGTGGAATCAGCCCCAGCATTTT. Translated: CASSLTGWNQPQHF.

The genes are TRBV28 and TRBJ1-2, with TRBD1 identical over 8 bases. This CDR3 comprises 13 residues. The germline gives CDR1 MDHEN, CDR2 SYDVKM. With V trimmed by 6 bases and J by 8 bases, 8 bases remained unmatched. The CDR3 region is CASSLRTGRGYTF. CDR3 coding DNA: TGTGCCAGCAGCCTCCGGACAGGGAGGGGCTACACCTTC.

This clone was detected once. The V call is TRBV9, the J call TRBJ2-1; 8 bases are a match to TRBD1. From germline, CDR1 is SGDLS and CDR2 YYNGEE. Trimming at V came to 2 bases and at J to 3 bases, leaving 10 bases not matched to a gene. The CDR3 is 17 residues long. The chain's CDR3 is CASSVQTGTGLYNEQFF. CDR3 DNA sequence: TGTGCCAGCAGCGTCCAAACCGGGACAGGACTCTACAATGAGCAGTTCTTC.

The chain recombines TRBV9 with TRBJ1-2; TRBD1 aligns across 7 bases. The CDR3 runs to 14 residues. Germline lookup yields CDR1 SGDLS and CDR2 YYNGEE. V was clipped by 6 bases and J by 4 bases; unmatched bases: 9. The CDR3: CASTRGGGFYGYTF. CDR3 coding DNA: TGTGCCAGCACCCGAGGAGGGGGCTTCTATGGCTACACCTTC.

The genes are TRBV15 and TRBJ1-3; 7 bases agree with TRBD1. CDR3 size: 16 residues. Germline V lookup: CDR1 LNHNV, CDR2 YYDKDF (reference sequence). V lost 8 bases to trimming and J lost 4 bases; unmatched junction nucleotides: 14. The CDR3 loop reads CATGPQGKMSGNTIYF. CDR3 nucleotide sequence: TGTGCCACCGGACCACAGGGGAAGATGTCCGGAAACACCATATATTTT.

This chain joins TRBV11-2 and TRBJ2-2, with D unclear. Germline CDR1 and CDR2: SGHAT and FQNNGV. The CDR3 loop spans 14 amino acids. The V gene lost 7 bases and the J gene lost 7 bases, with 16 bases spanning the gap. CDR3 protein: CASTEPTVGGELFF. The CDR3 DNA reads TGTGCCAGCACCGAACCCACTGTCGGCGGGGAGCTGTTTTTT.

This CDR3 is CAWSISQGSAGELFF. CDR3 DNA: TGTGCCTGGAGTATCTCACAGGGTTCAGCCGGGGAGCTGTTTTTT. The rearrangement joins TRBV30 to TRBJ2-2; perhaps TRBD1 as D (6 bases). The V gene lost 2 bases and the J gene lost 6 bases, with 16 bases spanning the gap. CDR3 size: 15 residues. Germline V lookup: CDR1 GTSNPN, CDR2 SVGIG (reference sequence).

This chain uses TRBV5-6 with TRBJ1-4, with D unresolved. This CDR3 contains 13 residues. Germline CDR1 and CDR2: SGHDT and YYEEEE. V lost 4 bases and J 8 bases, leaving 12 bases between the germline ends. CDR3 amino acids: CASSSGQEEKLFF. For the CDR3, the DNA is TGTGCCAGCAGCAGCGGGCAGGAGGAAAAACTGTTTTTT.

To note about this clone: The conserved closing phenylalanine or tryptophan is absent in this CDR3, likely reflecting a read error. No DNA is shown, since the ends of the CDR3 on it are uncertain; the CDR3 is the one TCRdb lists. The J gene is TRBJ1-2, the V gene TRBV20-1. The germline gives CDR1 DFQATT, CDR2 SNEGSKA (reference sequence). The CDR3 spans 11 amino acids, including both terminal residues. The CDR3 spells CSARLSGDLFY.

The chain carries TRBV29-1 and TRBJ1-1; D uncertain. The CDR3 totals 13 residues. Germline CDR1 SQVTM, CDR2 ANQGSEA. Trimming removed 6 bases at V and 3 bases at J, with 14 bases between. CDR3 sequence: CSVLPGTYTEAFF. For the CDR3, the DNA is TGCAGCGTGCTCCCGGGAACCTACACTGAAGCTTTCTTT.

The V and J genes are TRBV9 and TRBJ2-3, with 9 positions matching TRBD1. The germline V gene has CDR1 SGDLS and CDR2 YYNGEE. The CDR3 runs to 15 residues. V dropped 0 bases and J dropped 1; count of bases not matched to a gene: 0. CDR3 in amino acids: CASSVGTGGTDTQYF. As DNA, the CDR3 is TGTGCCAGCAGCGTAGGGACAGGGGGCACAGATACGCAGTATTTT. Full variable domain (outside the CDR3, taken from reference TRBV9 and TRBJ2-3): DSGVTQTPKHLITATGQRVTLRCSPRSGDLSVYWYQQSLDQGLQFLIQYYNGEERAKGNILERFSAQQFPDLHSELNLSSLELGDSALYFCASSVGTGGTDTQYFGPGTRLTVL.

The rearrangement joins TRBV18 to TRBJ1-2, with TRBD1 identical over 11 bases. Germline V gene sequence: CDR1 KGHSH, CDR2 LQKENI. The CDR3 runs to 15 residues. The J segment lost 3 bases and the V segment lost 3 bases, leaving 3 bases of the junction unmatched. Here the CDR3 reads CASSPWDRGDYGYTF. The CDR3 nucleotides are TGTGCCAGCTCACCTTGGGACAGGGGGGACTATGGCTACACCTTC. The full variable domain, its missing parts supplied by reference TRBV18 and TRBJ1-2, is NAGVMQNPRHLVRRRGQEARLRCSPMKGHSHVYWYRQLPEEGLKFMVYLQKENIIDESGMPKERFSAEFPKEGPSILRIQQVVRGDSAAYFCASSPWDRGDYGYTFGSGTRLTVV.

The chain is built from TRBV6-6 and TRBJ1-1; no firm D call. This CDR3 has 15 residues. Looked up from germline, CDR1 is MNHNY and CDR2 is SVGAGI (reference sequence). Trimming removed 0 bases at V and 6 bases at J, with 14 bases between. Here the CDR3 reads CASSYSAVGRAEAFF. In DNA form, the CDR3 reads TGTGCCAGCAGTTACTCGGCCGTAGGGAGGGCTGAAGCTTTCTTT.

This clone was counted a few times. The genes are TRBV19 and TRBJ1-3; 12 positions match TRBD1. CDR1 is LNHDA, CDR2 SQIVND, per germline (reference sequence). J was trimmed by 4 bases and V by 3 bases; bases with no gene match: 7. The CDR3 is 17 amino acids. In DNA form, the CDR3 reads TGTGCCAGTAGTATTTGGGGACAGGGGGCTTCGGGAAACACCATATATTTT. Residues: CASSIWGQGASGNTIYF.

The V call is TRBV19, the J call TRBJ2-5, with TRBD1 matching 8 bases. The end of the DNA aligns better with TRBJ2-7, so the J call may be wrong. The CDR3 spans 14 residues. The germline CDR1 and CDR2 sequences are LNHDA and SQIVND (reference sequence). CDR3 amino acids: CASSMTGVTYEQYF. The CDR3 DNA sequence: TGTGCCAGTAGTATGACAGGGGTGACCTACGAGCAGTACTTC.